The clone carrying this TCR beta chain was seen more than once but under ten times. Its cognate antigen is unknown. Assembly of TCR beta libraries relied on iRepertoire HTBI primers together with Arm-PCR of CDR3 regions. In the authors' methods: Sample data revealed approximately 56 TRBV and under 15 TRBJ segments. From the multiplex PCR reads, TCRdb called clonotypes with MiXCR, one entry per CDR3 protein. None of the V and J calls come from the authors' own analysis; TCRdb made them. The sample lists roughly 700,000 distinct CDR3 sequences; about 32% were seen once. This sample was included in a study of regulatory T cells in long-lasting Graves disease. Regarding the study as a whole: Accuracy could have been hurt by small sample size.

Trimming shortened V by 6 bases and J by 4 bases, and 15 bases separated the two germline ends. This CDR3 region has 15 residues. Germline V gives CDR1 MDHEN, CDR2 SYDVKM. Specified time point: persistent/refractory GD, antithyroid drugs over 5 years with positive TRAb. PBMCs provided the RNA from which the TCR library was made. The TCR originated in a female donor with Graves disease. The input for sequencing was peripheral blood mononuclear cells (PBMCs), taken when the disease was refractory, from a patient treated with antithyroid drugs. The genes are TRBV28 and TRBJ2-2; D perhaps matches TRBD2 (5 bases). For the CDR3, the DNA is TGTGCCAGCAGCCCGGCGGGCGGCGGCACCGGGGAGCTGTTTTTT. Its translation: CASSPAGGGTGELFF.